Listed below are T cell receptor beta chains from one sample, sequenced in a study of identical twins. TCRdb fed the 5' RACE reads into MiXCR, producing one record per CDR3 protein. The sample has approximately 230,000 distinct CDR3 sequences, roughly 7.1% seen once. These data were likewise used in another study, on T cells expressing NK-cell markers.

The material sequenced was CD8+ T cells sorted from blood. These receptors all stem from a young woman in good health. The CDR3 runs from the conserved cysteine through the conserved F or W. The D gene is left open where the match is weak. The size of a clone is reported for some rows only, either as once, few or many, or as a class for expanded clones.

>15|TRBD2|TRBJ2-7|TRBV11-2|.
TGTGCCAGCAGCTTTGGTAGCGGGAGGGGGTACGAGCAGTACTTC
CASSFGSGRGYEQYF
>15|.|TRBJ2-1|TRBV15|many
TGTGCCACCAGCAGCGGACTCGCAAGTCAGAATGAGCAGTTCTTC
CATSSGLASQNEQFF
>12|.|TRBJ2-1|TRBV20-1|many
TGCAGTGGCCGGCGTGAGCGGAATGAGCAGTTCTTC
CSGRRERNEQFF
>11|.|TRBJ2-7|TRBV7-2|few
TGTGCCAGCAGCTTCCGCTACGAGCAGTACTTC
CASSFRYEQYF
>19|TRBD2|TRBJ2-1|TRBV3-1|.
TGTGCCTCCAGCCCCGAGGTAGCGGGGGGCCCTAGCTCCTACAATGAGCAGTTCTTC
CASSPEVAGGPSSYNEQFF
>12|.|TRBJ1-1|TRBV12-3/TRBV12-4|many
TGTGCCAGCAGTGTCGAGGGACACAAAGCTTTCTTT
CASSVEGHKAFF
>15|.|TRBJ2-1|TRBV24-1|.
TGTGCCACCAGTGATCGGGGCGGGGACTACAATGAGCAGTTCTTC
CATSDRGGDYNEQFF
>12|.|TRBJ1-1|TRBV7-9|few
TGTGCCAGCAGCTCTCTCCCGGGGGAAGCTTTCTTT
CASSSLPGEAFF
>12|.|TRBJ1-2|TRBV20-1|.
TGCAGTGCTCTTCCCCCCGGTCCTGGCTACACCTTC
CSALPPGPGYTF
>18|TRBD1|TRBJ2-1|TRBV5-1|many
TGCGCCAGCAGATCCACCCCCCGGGGACAGAGACTTTACAATGAGCAGTTCTTC
CASRSTPRGQRLYNEQFF
>16|TRBD1|TRBJ2-7|TRBV3-1|few
TGTGCCAGCAGCCAAGGATCCGACAGGGCAGGCTACGAGCAGTACTTC
CASSQGSDRAGYEQYF
>14|TRBD2|TRBJ2-1|TRBV10-3|.
TGTGCCACCTCCGAGCGGGGAGATTACAATGAGCAGTTCTTC
CATSERGDYNEQFF
>12|.|TRBJ2-1|TRBV5-1|many
TGCGCCAGCAGCCTAAGGGCGGATGAGCAGTTCTTC
CASSLRADEQFF
>14|TRBD2|TRBJ2-5|TRBV7-2|.
TGTGCCAGCAACCGCGGGGGGGTCCAAGAGACCCAGTACTTC
CASNRGGVQETQYF
>15|TRBD1|TRBJ2-5|TRBV5-1|many
TGCGCCAGCTTCGAGGGACAGGGAACGGGAGAGACCCAGTACTTC
CASFEGQGTGETQYF
>14|TRBD2|TRBJ2-5|TRBV29-1|few
TGCAGCGTAGAGACTAGCGGGGGAGCGGGGACCCAGTACTTC
CSVETSGGAGTQYF
>12|.|TRBJ1-2|TRBV29-1|many
TGCAGCGTTTTGGGGATAGGGAGTGGCTACACCTTC
CSVLGIGSGYTF
>10|.|TRBJ1-1|TRBV2|.
TGTGCCAGCAGTGTCGGTGAGGCTTTCTTT
CASSVGEAFF
>15|.|TRBJ2-5|TRBV15|.
TGTGCCACCAGCAGCAACTATCGTCCAGGAGAGACCCAGTACTTC
CATSSNYRPGETQYF
>14|TRBD2|TRBJ2-7|TRBV6-1|.
TGTGCCAGCAGTCTCAGCGGGATAGATGGCGAGCAGTACTTC
CASSLSGIDGEQYF
>12|.|TRBJ2-7|TRBV5-1|few
TGCGCCAGCAGCCCTGAGCCGTCCGAGCAGTACTTC
CASSPEPSEQYF
>15|.|TRBJ2-7|TRBV11-2|few
TGTGCCAGCAGCTTAGAGGCGGGATTGTCCTACGAGCAGTACTTC
CASSLEAGLSYEQYF
>16|.|TRBJ1-1|TRBV13|.
TGTGCCAGCAGCCCACAGCCGGGGCCCATGAACACTGAAGCTTTCTTT
CASSPQPGPMNTEAFF
>16|TRBD2|TRBJ2-1|TRBV10-3|few
TGTGCCATCAGTGAGTCGGGGCTAGCGGGAATAGATGAGCAGTTCTTC
CAISESGLAGIDEQFF